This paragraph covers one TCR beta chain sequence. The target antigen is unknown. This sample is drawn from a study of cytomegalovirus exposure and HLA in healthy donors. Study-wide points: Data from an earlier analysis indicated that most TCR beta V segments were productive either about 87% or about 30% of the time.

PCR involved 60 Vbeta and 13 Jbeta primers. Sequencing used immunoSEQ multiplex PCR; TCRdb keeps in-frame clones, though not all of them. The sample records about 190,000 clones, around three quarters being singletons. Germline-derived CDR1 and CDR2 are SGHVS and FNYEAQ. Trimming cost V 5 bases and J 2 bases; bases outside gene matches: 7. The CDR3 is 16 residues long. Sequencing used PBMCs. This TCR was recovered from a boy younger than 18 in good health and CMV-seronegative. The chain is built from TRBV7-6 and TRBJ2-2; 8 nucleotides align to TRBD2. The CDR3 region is CASSGYSGANTGELFF. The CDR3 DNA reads TGTGCCAGCAGCGGATATAGCGGGGCAAACACCGGGGAGCTGTTTTTT.